This record covers a single T cell receptor (beta chain). This sample was included in a study of blood T cell repertoires in COVID-19. Study overall: The origin of the acute and convalescent COVID-19 samples was the United States, Italy and Spain. In each case, the material was cDNA or gDNA derived from T cells, B-cell-depleted T cells, or PBMCs.

Those enrolled in Seattle joined during active infection and were followed longitudinally afterward. Methods used by the authors: Cell counts per sample came from amplifying reference gene primers. The protocol was immunoSEQ multiplex PCR, while the TCRdb copy is restricted to in-frame clones and leaves out a portion. V and J calls and clone size are copied from that table; D and trimming were computed from the DNA. The profile covers 55,000 to 70,000 clones, with about nine tenths appearing a single time and 43% taken by the ten largest. V lost 4 bases and J lost 3; bases outside the gene matches: 4. The CDR3 sequence is 14 residues long. Germline assignment: CDR1 MGHDK and CDR2 SYGVNS.

The TCR comes from a woman in her fifties or sixties with COVID-19, enrolled during active disease. The sample was peripheral blood. The chain joins TRBV25-1 to TRBJ2-7, with 9 bases matching TRBD2. In DNA form, the CDR3 reads TGTGCCAGCAGTGGGCTAGCGGGAAACTACGAGCAGTACTTC. It is translated as CASSGLAGNYEQYF.